Below, one TCR beta chain is given with its context. As yet, its antigen is unknown. Data came from immunoSEQ multiplex PCR; TCRdb stores just in-frame clones and leaves some out. This table holds tens of thousands of clones, over 75% found once. This specimen belongs to a study of OX40 agonist ivuxolimab in advanced cancers. Background on the study: Patients were given ivuxolimab, an antibody that agonizes OX40 (CD134). Findings of the study overall: Among the lowest peripheral clonal expansion occurred in 0.1-3.0 mg/kg partial responders. Clones of CD4+ and CD8+ blood T cells grew by week 6 at doses of 0.1 to 3.0 mg/kg. Expanded peripheral T cells had an undetermined antigen specificity.

V was shortened by 0 bases and J by 4 bases, with 10 bases between the two germline ends. The CDR3 has 15 amino acids. Looked up from germline, CDR1 is MGHRA and CDR2 is YSYEKL. The chain employs TRBV4-1 and TRBJ1-3; D ambiguous. The TCR sequence derives from an adult with an advanced solid tumor such as melanoma, head and neck, liver or kidney cancer. The sequencing here drew on CD4+ or CD8+ T cells sorted from blood, taken in a trial of the OX40 agonist ivuxolimab. CDR3 DNA sequence: TGCGCCAGCAGCCAAGATCGAGGGTTCGGAAACACCATATATTTT. Translated: CASSQDRGFGNTIYF.